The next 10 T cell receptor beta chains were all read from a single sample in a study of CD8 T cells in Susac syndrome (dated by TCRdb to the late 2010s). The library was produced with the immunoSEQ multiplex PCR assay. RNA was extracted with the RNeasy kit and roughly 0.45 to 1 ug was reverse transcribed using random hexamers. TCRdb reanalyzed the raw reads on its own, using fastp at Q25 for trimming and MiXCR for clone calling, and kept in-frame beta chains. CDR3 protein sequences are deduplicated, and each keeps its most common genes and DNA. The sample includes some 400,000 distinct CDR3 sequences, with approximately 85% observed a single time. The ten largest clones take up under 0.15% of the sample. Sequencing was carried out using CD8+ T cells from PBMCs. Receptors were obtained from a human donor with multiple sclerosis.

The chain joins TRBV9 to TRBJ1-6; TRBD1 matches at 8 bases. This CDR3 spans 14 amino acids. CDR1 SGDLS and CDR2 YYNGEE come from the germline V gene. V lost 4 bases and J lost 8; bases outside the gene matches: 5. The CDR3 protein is CASSPGQGHSPLHF. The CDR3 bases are TGTGCCAGCAGCCCTGGACAGGGTCATTCACCCCTCCACTTT. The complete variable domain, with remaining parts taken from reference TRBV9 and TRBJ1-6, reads DSGVTQTPKHLITATGQRVTLRCSPRSGDLSVYWYQQSLDQGLQFLIQYYNGEERAKGNILERFSAQQFPDLHSELNLSSLELGDSALYFCASSPGQGHSPLHFGNGTRLTVT.

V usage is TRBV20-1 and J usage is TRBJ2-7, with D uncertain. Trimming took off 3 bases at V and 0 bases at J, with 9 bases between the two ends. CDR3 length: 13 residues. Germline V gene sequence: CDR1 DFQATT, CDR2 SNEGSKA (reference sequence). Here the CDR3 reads CSAREDNSYEQYF. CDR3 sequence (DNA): TGCAGTGCTAGGGAAGATAACTCCTACGAGCAGTACTTC.

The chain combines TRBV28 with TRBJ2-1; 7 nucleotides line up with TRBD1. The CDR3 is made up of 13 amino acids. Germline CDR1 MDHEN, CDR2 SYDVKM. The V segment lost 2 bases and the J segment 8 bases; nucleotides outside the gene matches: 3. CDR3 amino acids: CASSLPDRDEQFF. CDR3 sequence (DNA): TGTGCCAGCAGTTTACCAGACAGGGATGAGCAGTTCTTC.

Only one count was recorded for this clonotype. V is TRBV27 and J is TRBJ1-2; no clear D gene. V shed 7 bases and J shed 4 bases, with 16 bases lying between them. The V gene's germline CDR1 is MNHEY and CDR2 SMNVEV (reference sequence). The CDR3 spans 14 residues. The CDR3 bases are TGTGCCAGCATGGGAGGGAACTATCCCTATGGCTACACCTTC. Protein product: CASMGGNYPYGYTF.

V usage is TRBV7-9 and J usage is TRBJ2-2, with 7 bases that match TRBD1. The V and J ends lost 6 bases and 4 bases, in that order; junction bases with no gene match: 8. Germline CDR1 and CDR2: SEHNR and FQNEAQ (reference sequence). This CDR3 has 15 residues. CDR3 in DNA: TGTGCCAGCAGTTACGGACAGGATCTCACCGGGGAGCTGTTTTTT. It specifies CASSYGQDLTGELFF.

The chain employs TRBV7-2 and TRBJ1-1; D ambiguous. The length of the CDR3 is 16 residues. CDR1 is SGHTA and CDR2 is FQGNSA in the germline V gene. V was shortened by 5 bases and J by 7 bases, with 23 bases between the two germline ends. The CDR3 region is CASSHWALTADGEAFF. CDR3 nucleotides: TGTGCCAGCAGCCATTGGGCATTGACTGCGGACGGTGAAGCTTTCTTT. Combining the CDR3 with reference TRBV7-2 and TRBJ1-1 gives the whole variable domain GAGVSQSPSNKVTEKGKDVELRCDPISGHTALYWYRQSLGQGLEFLIYFQGNSAPDKSGLPSDRFSAERTGGSVSTLTIQRTQQEDSAVYLCASSHWALTADGEAFFGQGTRLTVV.

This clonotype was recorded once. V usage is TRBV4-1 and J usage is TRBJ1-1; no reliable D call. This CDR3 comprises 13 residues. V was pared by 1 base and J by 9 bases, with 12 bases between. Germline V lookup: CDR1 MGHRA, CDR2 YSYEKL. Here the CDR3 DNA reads TGCGCCAGCAGCCAAGGGACCGAATTGAAAGCTTTCTTT. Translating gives CASSQGTELKAFF.

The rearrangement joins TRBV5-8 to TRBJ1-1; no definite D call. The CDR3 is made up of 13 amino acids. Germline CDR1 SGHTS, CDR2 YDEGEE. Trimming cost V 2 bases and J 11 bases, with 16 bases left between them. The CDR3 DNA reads TGTGCCAGCAGCTTTAGGTCGGCAAAGATGGCTTTCTTT. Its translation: CASSFRSAKMAFF.

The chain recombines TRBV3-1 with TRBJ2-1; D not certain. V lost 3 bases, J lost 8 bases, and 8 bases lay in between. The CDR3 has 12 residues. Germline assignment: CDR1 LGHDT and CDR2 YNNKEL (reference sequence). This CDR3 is CASSHLGDEQFF. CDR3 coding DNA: TGTGCCAGCAGCCATCTAGGTGATGAGCAGTTCTTC.

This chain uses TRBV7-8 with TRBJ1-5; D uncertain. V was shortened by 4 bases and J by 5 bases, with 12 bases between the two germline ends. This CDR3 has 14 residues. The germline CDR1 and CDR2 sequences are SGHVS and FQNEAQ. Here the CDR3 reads CASSSLEGYQPQHF. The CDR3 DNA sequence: TGTGCCAGCAGCTCTCTGGAAGGGTATCAGCCCCAGCATTTT.